One sample yielded the 11 T cell receptor beta chains listed below, sequenced in a study of Ad26.COV2.S vaccination and SARS-CoV-2 variants. Treatment meaning: approximately 18 received Ad26.COV2.S at low or high dose, single or two shots; five or six received placebo; per-sample allocation not given. Specimen acquisition occurred on day 63 following the initial vaccine or placebo injection. The data were produced by immunoSEQ multiplex PCR, yet TCRdb's version contains in-frame clones alone and is incomplete. The sample lists about 440,000 clones; about 83% were seen once. The material sequenced was peripheral blood, taken in a trial of Ad26.COV2.S vaccine versus placebo. These receptors came from a person aged 18-60 years who received the Ad26.COV2.S COVID-19 vaccine or a placebo.

This chain connects TRBV19 to TRBJ2-1, with TRBD2 as a possible D gene (6 bases). The CDR3 covers 14 residues. Germline loops: CDR1 LNHDA, CDR2 SQIVND (reference sequence). Trimming left V 4 bases short and J 3 bases short, with 10 bases between. This CDR3 is CASSRVADYNEQFF. CDR3 sequence (DNA): TGTGCCAGTAGTAGGGTAGCGGACTACAATGAGCAGTTCTTC. Variable domain in full (rest from reference TRBV19 and TRBJ2-1): DGGITQSPKYLFRKEGQNVTLSCEQNLNHDAMYWYRQDPGQGLRLIYYSQIVNDFQKGDIAEGYSVSREKKESFPLTVTSAQKNPTAFYLCASSRVADYNEQFFGPGTRLTVL.

The chain is built from TRBV15 and TRBJ2-1; 7 nucleotides agree with TRBD1. Unmatched junction bases numbered 8, after V lost 0 bases and J lost 6 bases. The CDR3 has 16 amino acids. Germline loops: CDR1 LNHNV, CDR2 YYDKDF (reference sequence). CDR3 nucleotide sequence: TGTGCCACCAGCAGAGACCGACAGGGTGGTGGCAATGAGCAGTTCTTC. Translating gives CATSRDRQGGGNEQFF.

The chain combines TRBV5-4 with TRBJ1-2; D remains ambiguous. V was cut by 0 bases and J by 8 bases, with 14 bases left in between. The germline V gene encodes CDR1 SGHNT and CDR2 YYREEE (reference sequence). CDR3 length: 14 residues. The CDR3 loop is CASSLAVDPRGYTF. The CDR3 DNA sequence: TGTGCCAGCAGCTTGGCCGTGGACCCTCGGGGCTACACCTTC.

The chain employs TRBV6-1 and TRBJ1-3, with D maybe TRBD1 (6 bases). Trimming shortened V by 4 bases and J by 0 bases, and 16 bases separated the two germline ends. This CDR3 contains 17 residues. Germline V CDR1 and CDR2: MNHNS, SASEGT. The DNA of the CDR3 is TGTGCCAGCAGTGGGGCGGCTGGGGGCAGCTCTGGAAACACCATATATTTT. Protein sequence: CASSGAAGGSSGNTIYF.

The rearrangement links TRBV5-6 to TRBJ2-3; 12 bases agree with TRBD2. J was trimmed by 2 bases and V by 2 bases; bases with no gene match: 3. This CDR3 has 16 amino acids. Germline V gene lookup returns CDR1 SGHDT and CDR2 YYEEEE. The CDR3 sequence is CASSFWTSGVTDTQYF. CDR3 in DNA: TGTGCCAGCAGCTTTTGGACTAGCGGGGTCACAGATACGCAGTATTTT.

This clone was picked up one time. The chain combines TRBV28 with TRBJ2-2; 7 positions agree with TRBD1. Germline trimming cut 6 bases from V and 6 bases from J; bases unmatched to any gene: 7. Per the germline V gene, CDR1 is MDHEN and CDR2 is SYDVKM. The CDR3 has 14 residues. CDR3 in DNA: TGTGCCAGCAGGACAGGGTTTCCGCCCGGGGAGCTGTTTTTT. Encoded protein: CASRTGFPPGELFF.

The chain is built from TRBV25-1 and TRBJ1-3; 8 bases line up with TRBD1. CDR1 is MGHDK, CDR2 SYGVNS, per germline. The CDR3 extends over 17 amino acids. V was pared by 3 bases and J by 3 bases, with 10 bases of the junction left unmatched. The DNA of the CDR3 is TGTGCCAGCAGTGACACCGCCGGGGGGACAGGTGGAAACACCATATATTTT. This encodes CASSDTAGGTGGNTIYF.

The chain is built from TRBV15 and TRBJ2-7; no reliable D call. Germline V gene lookup returns CDR1 LNHNV and CDR2 YYDKDF (reference sequence). The CDR3 runs to 13 residues. The V and J ends lost 6 bases and 6 bases respectively, with 15 bases between them. The CDR3 region has the DNA TGTGCCACCAGAGAGTCTGCTGTTAGCGAGCAGTACTTC. Protein: CATRESAVSEQYF.

V is TRBV5-5 and J is TRBJ2-1; possibly TRBD1 or TRBD2 for D (5 bases each). CDR1 SGHKS and CDR2 YYEKEE come from the germline V gene (reference sequence). CDR3 length equals 15 residues. The V end lost 4 bases, the J end lost 1 base, and 12 bases lay between the germline ends. DNA for the CDR3: TGTGCCAGCAGCCCTACTAGGGGTTCCTACAATGAGCAGTTCTTC. Translation gives CASSPTRGSYNEQFF.

The chain joins TRBV19 to TRBJ2-1; 13 nucleotides line up with TRBD2. The CDR3 runs to 18 residues. The V and J ends lost 3 bases and 2 bases, in that order; junction bases with no gene match: 7. Germline V gene data show CDR1 as LNHDA and CDR2 as SQIVND (reference sequence). The CDR3 loop is CASSIRGLAGRPYNEQFF. In nucleotides, the CDR3 is TGTGCCAGTAGTATTCGGGGACTAGCGGGGAGGCCCTACAATGAGCAGTTCTTC. The variable domain in full, completed from reference TRBV19 and TRBJ2-1, reads DGGITQSPKYLFRKEGQNVTLSCEQNLNHDAMYWYRQDPGQGLRLIYYSQIVNDFQKGDIAEGYSVSREKKESFPLTVTSAQKNPTAFYLCASSIRGLAGRPYNEQFFGPGTRLTVL.

The rearrangement joins TRBV5-4 to TRBJ2-4; D tentatively fits TRBD1 or TRBD2 (6 bases each). The V gene lost 0 bases and the J gene lost 4 bases, with 14 bases spanning the gap. Germline CDR1 and CDR2: SGHNT and YYREEE (reference sequence). The CDR3 length is 16 residues. CDR3 protein: CASSLGGAQTKNIQYF. The CDR3, as DNA: TGTGCCAGCAGCTTGGGGGGGGCGCAGACTAAAAACATTCAGTACTTC.